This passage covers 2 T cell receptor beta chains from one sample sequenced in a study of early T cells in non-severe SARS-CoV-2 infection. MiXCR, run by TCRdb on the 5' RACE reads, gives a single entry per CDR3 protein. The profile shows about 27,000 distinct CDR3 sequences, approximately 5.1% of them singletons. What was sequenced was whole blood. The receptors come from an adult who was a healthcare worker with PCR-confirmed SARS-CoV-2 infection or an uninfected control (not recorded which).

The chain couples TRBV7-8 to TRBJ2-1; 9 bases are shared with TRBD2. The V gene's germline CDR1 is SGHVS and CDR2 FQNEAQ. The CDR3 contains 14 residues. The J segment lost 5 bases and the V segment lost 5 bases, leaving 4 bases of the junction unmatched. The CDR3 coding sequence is TGTGCCAGCAGCCCCGCGGGGGGGCACAATGAGCAGTTCTTC. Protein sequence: CASSPAGGHNEQFF.

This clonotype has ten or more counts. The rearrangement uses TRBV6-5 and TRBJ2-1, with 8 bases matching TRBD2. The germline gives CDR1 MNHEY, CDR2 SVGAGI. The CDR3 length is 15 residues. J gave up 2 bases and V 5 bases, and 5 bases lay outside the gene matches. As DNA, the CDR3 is TGTGCCAGCAGTCCCCGGGGGGGGCCCTACAATGAGCAGTTCTTC. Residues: CASSPRGGPYNEQFF.